This T cell receptor beta chain emerged from a study of T cells in Graves' hyperthyroidism and ophthalmopathy. Looking at the study overall: Peripheral blood was drawn at first diagnosis, prior to all treatment. The study, taken as a whole, reports: Most expanded thyroid clonotypes above 0.001 also appeared in blood. Ophthalmopathy was model-predicted a median approximately 6.9 months pre-onset.

As to this clonotype: Antigen unknown.

The PBMCs were sourced from fresh peripheral blood (about 10 ml). CDR1 is SGHNT, CDR2 YENEEA, per germline. This CDR3 spans 16 amino acids. The V and J ends lost 3 bases and 6 bases, in that order; junction bases with no gene match: 5. There were TCR beta CDR3 regions amplified from RNA transcripts. During a first-round RT-PCR of the TCR CDR3, the HTBI primer set was used. TCRdb independently ran MiXCR on the multiplex PCR reads; one entry per CDR3 protein. In the table there are a few hundred thousand distinct CDR3 sequences, around 16% of which are singletons. This receptor was identified in a man in his forties with Graves' hyperthyroidism. The specimen was blood. The chain links TRBV11-3 to TRBJ2-1; 13 positions match TRBD2. The CDR3 nucleotides are TGTGCCAGCAGCTTCACTAGCGGGGGGGCTGTCAATGAGCAGTTCTTC. Translation: CASSFTSGGAVNEQFF.